The entry that follows covers one T cell receptor (beta chain) sequence. Its antigen is as yet unknown. The sample is drawn from a study of cytomegalovirus exposure and HLA in healthy donors. Overall study findings and caveats: Follow-up analysis found HLA locus-dependent TCR association rates, highest for DRB1 and lowest for HLA-C. Published work reported that the classifier diagnosed cytomegalovirus status with high specificity and sensitivity. Some V segments could not be told apart, so they were left out, TRBV6-2 and TRBV6-3 among them. Among immune exposure information, only CMV serostatus was available.

The PCR contained 60 Vbeta and 13 Jbeta primers. Data came from immunoSEQ multiplex PCR; TCRdb stores just in-frame clones and leaves some out. The table records about 98,000 clones, about 80% of them present only once. Germline assignment: CDR1 SGDLS and CDR2 YYNGEE. Losses at the gene ends were 4 bases for V and 3 bases for J; bases not matched to a gene: 3. The CDR3 length is 14 residues. Sequencing was done on a sample of PBMCs. This chain uses TRBV9 with TRBJ2-1; 8 bases align to TRBD2. The TCR originated in a female donor in good health and CMV-seropositive. CDR3 region: CASSPSGSYNEQFF. CDR3 nucleotides: TGTGCCAGCAGCCCAAGCGGGAGCTACAATGAGCAGTTCTTC.